These 32 T cell receptor beta chains originate from one sample sequenced in a study of regulatory T cells in long-lasting Graves disease. Both iRepertoire HTBI primers and Arm-PCR of CDR3 regions were used to build the TCR beta libraries. TCRdb re-analysed the multiplex PCR reads in MiXCR, keeping a single row per CDR3 protein. Of 400,000 to 500,000 distinct CDR3 sequences in the sample, less than 20% are singletons; the top ten hold around 10%. This sample's time point: newly diagnosed GD, antithyroid drugs for less than 3 months. From RNA extracted from PBMCs, the TCR library was made. This sample was also put to use in a study of T cells in Graves' hyperthyroidism and ophthalmopathy.

Sequencing used peripheral blood mononuclear cells (PBMCs), obtained at new diagnosis, from a patient treated with antithyroid drugs. The receptor source for this set is a woman aged 25 to 39 with Graves disease.

The chain joins TRBV29-1 to TRBJ2-3, with TRBD2 matching 8 bases. V shed 4 bases and J 2 bases; nucleotides not matched to a gene: 2. Germline CDR1 and CDR2: SQVTM and ANQGSEA. This CDR3 spans 13 amino acids. The CDR3: CSVGAGDTDTQYF. In DNA, the CDR3 is TGCAGCGTTGGAGCGGGAGACACAGATACGCAGTATTTT.

This clonotype was observed many times. The chain carries TRBV5-4 and TRBJ1-4, with TRBD1 identical over 10 bases. Unmatched junction bases numbered 4, after V lost 3 bases and J lost 8 bases. The germline gives CDR1 SGHNT, CDR2 YYREEE (reference sequence). The CDR3 has 14 amino acids. CDR3 region: CASSWTGGDEKLFF. CDR3 DNA sequence: TGTGCCAGCAGCTGGACAGGGGGGGACGAAAAACTGTTTTTT.

This clonotype occurred many times. The V and J genes are TRBV28 and TRBJ1-1; weak D call: TRBD1 (5 bases). Germline CDR1 and CDR2: MDHEN and SYDVKM. This CDR3 comprises 13 residues. V was shortened by 7 bases and J by 1 base, with 10 bases between the two germline ends. The CDR3 DNA reads TGTGCCAGCATTTTGAGGGGGAACACTGAAGCTTTCTTT. This sequence encodes CASILRGNTEAFF.

This clonotype was counted ten times or more. This rearrangement joins TRBV5-4 to TRBJ1-1; TRBD1 might be the D (5 bases). Per the germline V gene, CDR1 is SGHNT and CDR2 is YYREEE (reference sequence). The CDR3 is made up of 16 amino acids. Trimming shortened V by 2 bases and J by 1 base, and 15 bases separated the two germline ends. CDR3 sequence reads: CASSFQVGLTNTEAFF. The CDR3 bases are TGTGCCAGCAGCTTCCAGGTGGGGCTCACGAACACTGAAGCTTTCTTT.

Many counts were recorded for this clonotype. The chain employs TRBV12-3 or TRBV12-4 and TRBJ2-7; D possibly corresponds to TRBD2 (5 bases). The V and J ends lost 1 base and 4 bases respectively, with 14 bases between them. This CDR3 is built from 15 residues. CDR3 amino acids: CASSLGVGSVYEQYF. For the CDR3, the DNA is TGTGCCAGCAGTTTAGGGGTAGGGAGCGTGTACGAGCAGTACTTC.

This clonotype was recorded at least ten times. The J gene is TRBJ2-2, the V gene TRBV11-1, with 10 bases that match TRBD1. There are 17 residues in the CDR3. Germline CDR1 and CDR2: SGHAT and FQDESV (reference sequence). V lost 5 bases, J lost 0 bases, and 6 bases stayed unmatched. CDR3 region: CASSPWDRGSNTGELFF. The CDR3 nucleotides are TGTGCCAGCAGCCCCTGGGACAGGGGCTCGAACACCGGGGAGCTGTTTTTT.

This clonotype was seen repeatedly, ten times or more. The V gene is TRBV28, the J gene TRBJ2-1; D remains ambiguous. V was cut by 6 bases and J by 12 bases, with 12 bases left in between. CDR1 is MDHEN and CDR2 is SYDVKM in the germline V gene. The CDR3 sequence is 11 residues long. CDR3 sequence reads: CASRLGDAQFF. Written as DNA, the CDR3 is TGTGCCAGCAGGCTTGGTGACGCGCAGTTCTTC. The full variable domain, its missing parts supplied by reference TRBV28 and TRBJ2-1, is DVKVTQSSRYLVKRTGEKVFLECVQDMDHENMFWYRQDPGLGLRLIYFSYDVKMKEKGDIPEGYSVSREKKERFSLILESASTNQTSMYLCASRLGDAQFFGPGTRLTVL.

This clonotype was picked up many times. The chain recombines TRBV30 with TRBJ2-3; D not resolved. The V end lost 0 bases, the J end lost 4 bases, and 20 bases lay between the germline ends. Looked up from germline, CDR1 is GTSNPN and CDR2 is SVGIG (reference sequence). The CDR3 is made up of 17 amino acids. The CDR3 loop is CAWSVAVSSIGADTQYF. In DNA, the CDR3 is TGTGCCTGGAGTGTAGCAGTTTCTAGTATTGGCGCAGATACGCAGTATTTT.

Note on this clonotype: A much larger clone differs from this one at a single base, so this may be a read error. The chain couples TRBV4-2 to TRBJ2-1, with 11 bases identical to TRBD2. The germline V gene encodes CDR1 LGHNA and CDR2 YNFKEQ. V shed 3 bases and J 1 base; nucleotides not matched to a gene: 5. The CDR3 covers 17 residues. As DNA, the CDR3 is TGTGCCAGCAGCCAGGATAGCGGGAGGGGTTCCTACAATGAGCAGTTCTTC. Protein product: CASSQDSGRGSYNEQFF.

In its sample, this clonotype was seen many times. The J gene is TRBJ1-4, the V gene TRBV7-8; D is unresolved. Germline V gene data show CDR1 as SGHVS and CDR2 as FQNEAQ. Trimming left V 2 bases short and J 0 bases short, with 16 bases between. There are 18 residues in the CDR3. CDR3 region: CASSLRLTRTATNEKLFF. In DNA form, the CDR3 reads TGTGCCAGCAGCTTAAGACTTACAAGGACCGCAACTAATGAAAAACTGTTTTTT.

This clonotype was picked up many times. The chain carries TRBV6-9 and TRBJ2-7; 8 bases are shared with TRBD1. Germline-derived CDR1 and CDR2 are MNHGY and SVAAGI. This CDR3 has 15 amino acids. The V and J ends lost 4 bases and 5 bases, in that order; junction bases with no gene match: 10. The CDR3 nucleotides are TGTGCCAGCAGTTTCCCCGGACAGGGTTCCCACGAGCAGTACTTC. Protein product: CASSFPGQGSHEQYF.

This clonotype was detected many times. CDR3 nucleotides: TGTGCCAGCAGCCTAACAGGGATCCAAGAGACCCAGTACTTC. Encoded protein: CASSLTGIQETQYF. This chain links TRBV7-9 with TRBJ2-5, with D tentatively TRBD1 (6 bases). The CDR3 spans 14 residues. Germline-derived CDR1 and CDR2 are SEHNR and FQNEAQ (reference sequence). Deletions cut 5 bases from V and 1 base from J, with 11 bases between.

The V call is TRBV19, the J call TRBJ2-7, with 13 bases lining up with TRBD2. After removal of 7 bases from V and 0 bases from J, the junction contained 15 bases not matched to a gene. The CDR3 runs to 19 residues. Germline-derived CDR1 and CDR2 are LNHDA and SQIVND (reference sequence). The CDR3 region is CASTEVGLAGVGGSYEQYF. CDR3 DNA sequence: TGTGCCAGTACCGAGGTAGGACTAGCGGGAGTTGGGGGCTCCTACGAGCAGTACTTC.

This clonotype was seen repeatedly, ten times or more. V usage is TRBV11-3 and J usage is TRBJ2-2; 7 bases fit TRBD2. V trimming: 4 bases; J trimming: 7 bases; junction bases outside the gene matches: 0. Looked up from germline, CDR1 is SGHNT and CDR2 is YENEEA. The CDR3 is 12 amino acids. CDR3 sequence (DNA): TGTGCCAGCAGCTCGGGGGGCGGGGAGCTGTTTTTT. Protein: CASSSGGGELFF.

This clonotype was detected many times. The V gene is TRBV18, the J gene TRBJ2-7; 7 bases are shared with TRBD2. The CDR3 totals 12 residues. V dropped 3 bases and J dropped 6; count of bases not matched to a gene: 2. Germline CDR1 is KGHSH and CDR2 is LQKENI. CDR3 nucleotide sequence: TGTGCCAGCTCACCCACTAGCGTCGAGCAGTACTTC. Translation: CASSPTSVEQYF.

The chain combines TRBV7-2 with TRBJ2-3, with 12 bases identical to TRBD2. CDR1 is SGHTA, CDR2 FQGNSA, per germline. V dropped 4 bases and J dropped 5; count of bases not matched to a gene: 4. CDR3 size: 15 residues. CDR3 nucleotide sequence: TGTGCCAGCAGCTACCGACTAGCGGGAGAAGATACGCAGTATTTT. Translating it yields CASSYRLAGEDTQYF.

As to this clonotype: This may arise from a read error, as a much more abundant clone is one base away. The V call is TRBV20-1, the J call TRBJ2-1; D assignment may be TRBD1 or TRBD2 (6 bases each). Germline loops: CDR1 DFQATT, CDR2 SNEGSKA (reference sequence). This CDR3 is built from 15 residues. V gave up 5 bases and J gave up 9 bases, with 23 bases separating them. CDR3 region: CSAGGGRGGVGEQFF. The CDR3 bases are TGCAGTGCTGGAGGAGGGCGAGGGGGAGTCGGTGAGCAGTTCTTC.

This chain uses TRBV5-1 with TRBJ1-3, with D maybe TRBD1 (6 bases). The CDR3 has 15 amino acids. The V end lost 4 bases, the J end lost 4 bases, and 15 bases lay between the germline ends. Germline-derived CDR1 and CDR2 are SGHRS and YFSETQ. CDR3 protein: CASSALTGSGNTIYF. In DNA form, the CDR3 reads TGCGCCAGCAGCGCACTCACAGGGTCCGGAAACACCATATATTTT.

This clonotype was seen at least ten times. The rearrangement joins TRBV6-1 to TRBJ2-5; tentative D call: TRBD2 (5 bases). This CDR3 spans 13 amino acids. CDR1 MNHNS and CDR2 SASEGT come from the germline V gene. Between the trimmed V and J ends, which lost 6 bases and 5 bases, there was a span of 13 bases. The CDR3 spells CASSLTPGETQYF. Here the CDR3 DNA reads TGTGCCAGCAGCCTTACTCCGGGGGAGACCCAGTACTTC.

This clonotype was picked up a small number of times. The chain recombines TRBV10-3 with TRBJ2-3; possibly TRBD2 for D (7 bases). V lost 7 bases to trimming and J lost 2 bases, with 10 bases between them. The CDR3 length is 13 residues. In germline, CDR1 is ENHRY, CDR2 SYGVKD. Here the CDR3 reads CAIKGGTTDTQYF. Here the CDR3 DNA reads TGTGCCATCAAGGGGGGGACCACAGATACGCAGTATTTT.

A note on this clonotype: A read error is possible here, since a much larger clone lies one base away. V and J are TRBV7-9 and TRBJ2-1, with TRBD2 as a possible D gene (7 bases). Germline V gives CDR1 SEHNR, CDR2 FQNEAQ (reference sequence). The CDR3 runs 17 residues. Deletions cut 4 bases from V and 0 bases from J, with 16 bases between. The CDR3 loop reads CASSSRGAEGSYNEQFF. DNA for the CDR3: TGTGCCAGCAGCTCCCGGGGGGCGGAAGGCTCCTACAATGAGCAGTTCTTC.

This clonotype has at least ten counts. V gene TRBV6-2 or TRBV6-3 combines with J gene TRBJ2-7, with D perhaps TRBD2 (5 bases). The CDR3 loop spans 15 amino acids. Trimming left V 6 bases short and J 2 bases short, with 17 bases between. Germline values: CDR1 MNHEY, CDR2 SVGEGT. The CDR3 spells CASSREGRWAYEQYF. CDR3 DNA: TGTGCCAGCAGCCGCGAGGGTAGATGGGCCTACGAGCAGTACTTC.

The V and J genes are TRBV6-2 or TRBV6-3 and TRBJ2-7; D remains ambiguous. CDR1 and CDR2 (germline): MNHEY, SVGEGT. The ends were cut back, 5 bases at V and 5 bases at J, with 16 bases in the middle. The CDR3 totals 14 residues. CDR3 sequence (DNA): TGTGCCAGCAGTGCCCGAGCTGGATCTGACGAGCAGTACTTC. It encodes CASSARAGSDEQYF.

This clonotype showed up many times. The V call is TRBV30, the J call TRBJ1-2; weak D call: TRBD1 (6 bases). This CDR3 has 11 residues. Germline V gene sequence: CDR1 GTSNPN, CDR2 SVGIG (reference sequence). Trimming cost V 5 bases and J 5 bases, with 9 bases left between them. The CDR3: CAWGGLYGYTF. The CDR3 coding sequence is TGTGCCTGGGGGGGGCTTTATGGCTACACCTTC. Complete variable domain (other parts from reference TRBV30 and TRBJ1-2): SQTIHQWPATLVQPVGSPLSLECTVEGTSNPNLYWYRQAAGRGLQLLFYSVGIGQISSEVPQNLSASRPQDRQFILSSKKLLLSDSGFYLCAWGGLYGYTFGSGTRLTVV.

This clonotype was observed a few times. CDR3 sequence (DNA): TGTGCCATCAGTGAGTCTGCAGGAGAGACCCAGTACTTC. It codes for CAISESAGETQYF. The chain recombines TRBV10-3 with TRBJ2-5; D unclear. The germline V gene has CDR1 ENHRY and CDR2 SYGVKD. The CDR3 runs to 13 residues. V lost 0 bases, J lost 4 bases, and 6 bases lay in between.

This clonotype was detected a few times. The chain links TRBV6-5 to TRBJ2-1; no clear D gene. Germline V gene data show CDR1 as MNHEY and CDR2 as SVGAGI. Trimming removed 0 bases from V and 9 bases from J, with 9 bases in between. CDR3 length: 13 residues. CDR3 sequence: CASSYSMAAEQFF. The CDR3 region has the DNA TGTGCCAGCAGTTACTCGATGGCAGCTGAGCAGTTCTTC.

CDR3 amino acids: CASSYMTGETQYF. The CDR3, as DNA: TGTGCCAGCAGCTACATGACCGGAGAGACCCAGTACTTC. The chain combines TRBV14 with TRBJ2-5, with D hard to call. This CDR3 has 13 amino acids. The V gene lost 5 bases and the J gene lost 4 bases, with 11 bases spanning the gap. From germline, CDR1 is SGHDN and CDR2 FVKESK.

On this clonotype: Just one base apart from a much larger clone, this may be a read error. This chain joins TRBV12-3 or TRBV12-4 and TRBJ1-2; D is perhaps TRBD1 (6 bases). The CDR3 has 15 residues. V lost 6 bases and J 5 bases, leaving 19 bases between the germline ends. CDR3 nucleotides: TGTGCCAGCAGAATACAGGGTCGTGGTCTTTATGGCTACACCTTC. This encodes CASRIQGRGLYGYTF.

The rearrangement links TRBV6-1 to TRBJ2-7; the D gene is possibly TRBD1 (5 bases). The V and J ends lost 1 base and 4 bases respectively, with 14 bases between them. The CDR3 runs to 15 residues. Looked up from germline, CDR1 is MNHNS and CDR2 is SASEGT. This CDR3 is CASSEEGHYSYEQYF. CDR3 bases: TGTGCCAGCAGTGAAGAAGGACACTACTCTTACGAGCAGTACTTC.

The J gene is TRBJ2-2, the V gene TRBV5-1; no definite D call. Germline V CDR1 and CDR2: SGHRS, YFSETQ. V lost 4 bases to trimming and J lost 6 bases, with 10 bases between them. This CDR3 is 13 amino acids long. Written as DNA, the CDR3 is TGCGCCAGCAGCGCTTATAACGCCGGGGAGCTGTTTTTT. As protein: CASSAYNAGELFF.

This clonotype has ten or more counts. The chain has TRBV30 and TRBJ2-4; no clear D gene. Germline lookup yields CDR1 GTSNPN and CDR2 SVGIG (reference sequence). The CDR3 contains 14 residues. CDR3 bases: TGTGCTTTTTGGGCCCCCGTTTCCCAAAACATTCAGTACTTC. This translates into CAFWAPVSQNIQYF. Full variable domain (outside the CDR3, taken from reference TRBV30 and TRBJ2-4): SQTIHQWPATLVQPVGSPLSLECTVEGTSNPNLYWYRQAAGRGLQLLFYSVGIGQISSEVPQNLSASRPQDRQFILSSKKLLLSDSGFYLCAFWAPVSQNIQYFGAGTRLSVL.

This clonotype was detected many times. V usage is TRBV27 and J usage is TRBJ1-1; D not certain. The ends were cut back, 9 bases at V and 0 bases at J, with 11 bases in the middle. The V gene's germline CDR1 is MNHEY and CDR2 SMNVEV (reference sequence). This CDR3 has 13 residues. This CDR3 is CASYGPMNTEAFF. In DNA, the CDR3 is TGTGCCAGTTACGGCCCAATGAACACTGAAGCTTTCTTT.